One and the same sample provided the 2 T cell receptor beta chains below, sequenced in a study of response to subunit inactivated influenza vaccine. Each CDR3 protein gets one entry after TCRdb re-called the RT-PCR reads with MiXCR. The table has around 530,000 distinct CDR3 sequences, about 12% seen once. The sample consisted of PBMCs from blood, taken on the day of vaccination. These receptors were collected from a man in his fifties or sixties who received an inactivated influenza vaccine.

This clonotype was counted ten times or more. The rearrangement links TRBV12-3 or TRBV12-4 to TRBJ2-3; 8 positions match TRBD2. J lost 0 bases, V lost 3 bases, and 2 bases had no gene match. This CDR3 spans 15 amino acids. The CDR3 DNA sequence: TGTGCCAGCAGTTTTCTAGCGGGTAGCACAGATACGCAGTATTTT. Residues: CASSFLAGSTDTQYF.

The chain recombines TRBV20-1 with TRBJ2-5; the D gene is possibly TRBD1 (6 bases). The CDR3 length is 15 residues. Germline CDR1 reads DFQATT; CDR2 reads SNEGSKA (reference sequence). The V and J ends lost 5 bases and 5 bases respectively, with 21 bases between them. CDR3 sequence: CSAPRWGRAGETQYF. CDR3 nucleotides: TGCAGTGCTCCCCGATGGGGGCGGGCCGGGGAGACCCAGTACTTC.